The clone carrying this TCR beta chain has more than one count but fewer than ten. Its antigen is not known. With 6 bases removed from V and 6 bases from J, the gap between germline ends came to 15 bases. The CDR3 spans 15 residues. The germline CDR1 and CDR2 sequences are MNHNS and SASEGT. This entry is derived from a study of response to subunit inactivated influenza vaccine. Study-level points and caveats: With each seasonal influenza vaccination, the authors suggested, few new T cells are recruited.

MiXCR was run by TCRdb on the RT-PCR reads, yielding one entry per CDR3 protein. There are hundreds of thousands of distinct CDR3 sequences in the sample; more than 15% occur only once, and approximately 3% lies in the top ten. V and J are TRBV6-1 and TRBJ1-6, with D possibly matching TRBD1 (6 bases). The sample in question was CD4+ T cells sorted from PBMCs, obtained about 23 months after vaccination. This sequence was found in a man between 50 and 75 years old who received an inactivated influenza vaccine. The CDR3: CASRQIGGRNSPLHF. CDR3 in DNA: TGTGCCAGCAGGCAGATTGGGGGCCGTAATTCACCCCTCCACTTT.